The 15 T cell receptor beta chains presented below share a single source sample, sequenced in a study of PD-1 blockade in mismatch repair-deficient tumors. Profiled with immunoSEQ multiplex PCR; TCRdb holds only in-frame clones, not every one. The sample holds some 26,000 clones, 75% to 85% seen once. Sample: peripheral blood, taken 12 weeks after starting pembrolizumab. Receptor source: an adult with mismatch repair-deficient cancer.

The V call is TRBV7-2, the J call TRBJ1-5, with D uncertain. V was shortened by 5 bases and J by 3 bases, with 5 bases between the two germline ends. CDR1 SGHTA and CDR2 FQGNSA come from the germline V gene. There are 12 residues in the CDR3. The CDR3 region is CASSRPNQPQHF. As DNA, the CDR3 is TGTGCCAGCAGCCGACCCAATCAGCCCCAGCATTTT. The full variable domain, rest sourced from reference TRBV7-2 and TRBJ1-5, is GAGVSQSPSNKVTEKGKDVELRCDPISGHTALYWYRQSLGQGLEFLIYFQGNSAPDKSGLPSDRFSAERTGGSVSTLTIQRTQQEDSAVYLCASSRPNQPQHFGDGTRLSIL.

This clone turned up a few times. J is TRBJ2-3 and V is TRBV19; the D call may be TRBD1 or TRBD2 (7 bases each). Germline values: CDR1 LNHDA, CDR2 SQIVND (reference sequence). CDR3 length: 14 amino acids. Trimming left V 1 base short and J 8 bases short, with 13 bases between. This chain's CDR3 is CASSIVQGRGTQYF. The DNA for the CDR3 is TGTGCCAGTAGTATAGTACAGGGGAGGGGTACGCAGTATTTT.

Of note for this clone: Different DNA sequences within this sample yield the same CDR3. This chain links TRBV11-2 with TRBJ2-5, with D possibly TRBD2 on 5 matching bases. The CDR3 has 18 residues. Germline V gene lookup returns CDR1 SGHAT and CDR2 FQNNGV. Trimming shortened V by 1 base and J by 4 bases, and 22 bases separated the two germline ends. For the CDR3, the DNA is TGTGCCAGCAGCTTAGTTCCCGCAGACTATAGGGCCGGAGAGACCCAGTACTTC. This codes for CASSLVPADYRAGETQYF.

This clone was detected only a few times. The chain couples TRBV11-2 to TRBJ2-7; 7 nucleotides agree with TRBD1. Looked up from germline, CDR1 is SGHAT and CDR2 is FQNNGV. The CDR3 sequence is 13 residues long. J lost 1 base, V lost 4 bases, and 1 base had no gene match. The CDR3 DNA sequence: TGTGCCAGCAGCTCGGGACAGTCCTACGAGCAGTACTTC. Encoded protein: CASSSGQSYEQYF.

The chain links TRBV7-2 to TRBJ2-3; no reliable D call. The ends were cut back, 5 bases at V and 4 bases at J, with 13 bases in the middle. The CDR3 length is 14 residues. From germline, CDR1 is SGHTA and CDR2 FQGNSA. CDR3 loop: CASSPRAQADTQYF. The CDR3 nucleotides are TGTGCCAGCAGCCCCCGCGCGCAGGCAGATACGCAGTATTTT.

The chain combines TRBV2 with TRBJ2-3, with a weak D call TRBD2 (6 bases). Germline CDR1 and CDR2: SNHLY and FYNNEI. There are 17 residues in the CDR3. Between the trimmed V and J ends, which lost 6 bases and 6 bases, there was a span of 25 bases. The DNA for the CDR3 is TGTGCCAGCAGCCACCCTCCGGGCGTAACCCGGGGGGATACGCAGTATTTT. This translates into CASSHPPGVTRGDTQYF.

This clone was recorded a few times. The CDR3 nucleotides are TGCAGCGTTGAAGTGGACAGTTCTGGAAACACCATATATTTT. As protein: CSVEVDSSGNTIYF. J is TRBJ1-3 and V is TRBV29-1, with D possibly matching TRBD1 (6 bases). Germline loops: CDR1 SQVTM, CDR2 ANQGSEA. Trimming left V 1 base short and J 1 base short, with 8 bases between. This CDR3 is built from 14 residues.

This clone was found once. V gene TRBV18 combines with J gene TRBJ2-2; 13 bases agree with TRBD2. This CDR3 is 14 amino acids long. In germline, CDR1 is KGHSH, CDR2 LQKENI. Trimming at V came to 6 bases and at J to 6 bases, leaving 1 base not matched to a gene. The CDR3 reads CASSGLAGSGELFF. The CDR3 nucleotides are TGTGCCAGCTCGGGACTAGCGGGATCCGGGGAGCTGTTTTTT. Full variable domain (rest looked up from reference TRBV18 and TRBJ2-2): NAGVMQNPRHLVRRRGQEARLRCSPMKGHSHVYWYRQLPEEGLKFMVYLQKENIIDESGMPKERFSAEFPKEGPSILRIQQVVRGDSAAYFCASSGLAGSGELFFGEGSRLTVL.

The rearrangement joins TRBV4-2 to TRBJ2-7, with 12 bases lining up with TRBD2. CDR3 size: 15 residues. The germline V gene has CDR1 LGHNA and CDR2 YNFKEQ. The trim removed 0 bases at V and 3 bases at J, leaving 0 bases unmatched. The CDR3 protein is CASSQETSGSYEQYF. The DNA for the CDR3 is TGTGCCAGCAGCCAAGAGACTAGCGGGAGCTACGAGCAGTACTTC.

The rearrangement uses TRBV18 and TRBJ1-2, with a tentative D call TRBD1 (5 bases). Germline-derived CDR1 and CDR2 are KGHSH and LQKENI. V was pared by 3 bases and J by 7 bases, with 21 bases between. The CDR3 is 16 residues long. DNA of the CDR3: TGTGCCAGCTCACCCGGCAGGGAAGTGTCGGATGGTGGCTACACCTTC. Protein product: CASSPGREVSDGGYTF.

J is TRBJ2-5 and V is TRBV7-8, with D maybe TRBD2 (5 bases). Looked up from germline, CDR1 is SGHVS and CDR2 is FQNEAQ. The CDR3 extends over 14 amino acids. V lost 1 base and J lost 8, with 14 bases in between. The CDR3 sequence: CASSLGAEFGTQYF. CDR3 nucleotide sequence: TGTGCCAGCAGCTTAGGAGCGGAATTCGGCACCCAGTACTTC.

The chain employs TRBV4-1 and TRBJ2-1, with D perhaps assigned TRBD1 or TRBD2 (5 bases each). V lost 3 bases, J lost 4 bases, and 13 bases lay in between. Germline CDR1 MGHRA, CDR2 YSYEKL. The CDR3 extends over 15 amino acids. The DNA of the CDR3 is TGCGCCAGCAGCCAGTACCGGGACGCTTACAATGAGCAGTTCTTC. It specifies CASSQYRDAYNEQFF.

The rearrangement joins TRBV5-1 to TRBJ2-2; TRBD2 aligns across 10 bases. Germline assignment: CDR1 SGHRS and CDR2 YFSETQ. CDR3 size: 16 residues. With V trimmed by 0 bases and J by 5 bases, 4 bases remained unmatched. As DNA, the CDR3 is TGCGCCAGCAGCTTGGATAGCGGGAGGTTAACCGGGGAGCTGTTTTTT. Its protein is CASSLDSGRLTGELFF.

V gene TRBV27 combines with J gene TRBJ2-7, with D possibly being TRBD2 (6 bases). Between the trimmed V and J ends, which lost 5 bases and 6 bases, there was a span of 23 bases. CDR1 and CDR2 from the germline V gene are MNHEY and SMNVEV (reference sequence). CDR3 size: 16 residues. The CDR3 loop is CASSLRVAAFPTEQYF. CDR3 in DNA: TGTGCCAGCAGTCTCAGGGTAGCGGCGTTCCCCACCGAGCAGTACTTC.

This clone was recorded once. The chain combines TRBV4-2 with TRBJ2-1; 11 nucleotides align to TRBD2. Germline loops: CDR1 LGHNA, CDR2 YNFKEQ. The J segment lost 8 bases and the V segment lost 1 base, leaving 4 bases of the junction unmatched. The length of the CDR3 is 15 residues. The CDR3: CASSQATSGSYEQFF. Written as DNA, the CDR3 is TGTGCCAGCAGCCAAGCTACTAGCGGGAGCTATGAGCAGTTCTTC.